The source of this TCR beta chain is a study of cytomegalovirus exposure and HLA in healthy donors. On the study more broadly: A later analysis reported the roughly 120 validation repertoires used the same platform as the approximately 650 first-cohort repertoires. The study's findings and limits: Published work reported that the classifier diagnosed cytomegalovirus status with high specificity and sensitivity.

Only in-frame clones appear in the TCRdb table, and some are missing; sequencing was by immunoSEQ multiplex PCR. The table lists some 150,000 clones, 80% to 90% of them singletons. Germline V gene sequence: CDR1 SNHLY, CDR2 FYNNEI. Trimming took off 5 bases at V and 5 bases at J, with 12 bases between the two ends. The CDR3 runs 14 residues. This clone occurred a few times. Its target is not known. The sequenced material came from PBMCs. The receptor was isolated from a man between 18 and 35 years old in good health and CMV-seropositive. This chain connects TRBV2 to TRBJ2-2, with D possibly being TRBD2 (5 bases). CDR3 in amino acids: CASSTRVRTGELFF. Here the CDR3 DNA reads TGTGCCAGCAGTACTAGAGTTCGGACCGGGGAGCTGTTTTTT.